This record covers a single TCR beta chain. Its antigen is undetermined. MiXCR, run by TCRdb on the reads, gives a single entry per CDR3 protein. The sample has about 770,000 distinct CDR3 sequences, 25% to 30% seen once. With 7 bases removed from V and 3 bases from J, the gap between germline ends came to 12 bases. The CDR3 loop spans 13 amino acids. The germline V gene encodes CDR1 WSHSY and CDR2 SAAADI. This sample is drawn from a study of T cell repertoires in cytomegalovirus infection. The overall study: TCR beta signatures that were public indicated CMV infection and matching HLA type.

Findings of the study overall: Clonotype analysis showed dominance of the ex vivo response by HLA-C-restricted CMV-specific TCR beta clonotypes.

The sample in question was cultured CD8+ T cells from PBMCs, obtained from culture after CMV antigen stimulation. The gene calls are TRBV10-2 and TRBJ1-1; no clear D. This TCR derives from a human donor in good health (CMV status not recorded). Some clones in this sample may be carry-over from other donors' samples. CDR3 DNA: TGCGCCAGCATCGCAGCCGGGGACACTGAAGCTTTCTTT. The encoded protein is CASIAAGDTEAFF.